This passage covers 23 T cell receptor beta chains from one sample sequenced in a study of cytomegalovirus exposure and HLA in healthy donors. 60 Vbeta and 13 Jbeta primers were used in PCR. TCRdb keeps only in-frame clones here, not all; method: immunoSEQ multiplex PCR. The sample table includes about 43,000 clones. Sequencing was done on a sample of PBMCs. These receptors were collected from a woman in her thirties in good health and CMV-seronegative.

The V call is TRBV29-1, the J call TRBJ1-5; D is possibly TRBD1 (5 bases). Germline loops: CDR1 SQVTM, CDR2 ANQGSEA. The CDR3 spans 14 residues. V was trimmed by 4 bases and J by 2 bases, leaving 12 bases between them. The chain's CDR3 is CSVVQGGGNQPQHF. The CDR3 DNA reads TGCAGCGTTGTCCAGGGTGGAGGCAATCAGCCCCAGCATTTT.

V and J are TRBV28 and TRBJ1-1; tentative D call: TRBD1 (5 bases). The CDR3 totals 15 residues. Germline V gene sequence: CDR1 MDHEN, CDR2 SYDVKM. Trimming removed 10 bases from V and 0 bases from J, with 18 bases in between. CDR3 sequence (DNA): TGTGCCACCAGGACCCTCGGGACTCTGAACACTGAAGCTTTCTTT. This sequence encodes CATRTLGTLNTEAFF.

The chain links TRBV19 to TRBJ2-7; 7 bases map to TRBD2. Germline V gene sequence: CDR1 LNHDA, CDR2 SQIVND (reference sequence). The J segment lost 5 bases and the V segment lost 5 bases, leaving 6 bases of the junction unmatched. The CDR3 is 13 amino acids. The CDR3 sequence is CASSPLADNEQYF. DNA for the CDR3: TGTGCCAGTAGTCCTCTAGCGGATAACGAGCAGTACTTC.

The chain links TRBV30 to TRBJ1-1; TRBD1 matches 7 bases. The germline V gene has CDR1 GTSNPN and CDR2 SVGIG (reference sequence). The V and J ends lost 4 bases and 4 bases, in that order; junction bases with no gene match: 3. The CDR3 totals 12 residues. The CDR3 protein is CAWTGGLTEAFF. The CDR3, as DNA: TGTGCCTGGACAGGGGGACTCACTGAAGCTTTCTTT.

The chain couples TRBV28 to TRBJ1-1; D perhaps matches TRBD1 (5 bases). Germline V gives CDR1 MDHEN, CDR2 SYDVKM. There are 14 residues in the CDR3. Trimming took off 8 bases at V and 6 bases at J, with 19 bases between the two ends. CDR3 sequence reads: CASAPRGDYAEAFF. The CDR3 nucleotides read TGTGCCAGCGCTCCTCGGGGGGATTACGCTGAAGCTTTCTTT.

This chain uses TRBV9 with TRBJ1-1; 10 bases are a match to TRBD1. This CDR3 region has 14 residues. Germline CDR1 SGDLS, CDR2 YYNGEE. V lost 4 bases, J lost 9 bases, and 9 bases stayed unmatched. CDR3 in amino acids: CASSQGTGDFQAFF. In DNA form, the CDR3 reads TGTGCCAGCAGCCAGGGGACAGGGGACTTTCAAGCTTTCTTT.

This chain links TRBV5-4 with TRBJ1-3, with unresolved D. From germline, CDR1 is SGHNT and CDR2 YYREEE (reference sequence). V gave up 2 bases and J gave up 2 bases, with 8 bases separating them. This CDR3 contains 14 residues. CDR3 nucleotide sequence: TGTGCCAGCAGCTTAGGCGGGACTGGAAACACCATATATTTT. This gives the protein CASSLGGTGNTIYF.

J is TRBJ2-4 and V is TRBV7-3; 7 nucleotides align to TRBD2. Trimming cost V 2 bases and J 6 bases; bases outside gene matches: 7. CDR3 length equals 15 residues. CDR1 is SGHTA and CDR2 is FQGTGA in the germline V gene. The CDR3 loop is CASSLGTTGGNIQYF. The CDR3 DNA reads TGTGCCAGCAGCTTAGGGACTACGGGGGGAAACATTCAGTACTTC.

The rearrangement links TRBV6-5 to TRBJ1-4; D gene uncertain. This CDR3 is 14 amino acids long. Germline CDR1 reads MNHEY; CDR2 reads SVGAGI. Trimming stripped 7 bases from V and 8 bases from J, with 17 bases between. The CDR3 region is CASTPTRGREKLFF. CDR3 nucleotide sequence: TGTGCCAGCACTCCGACGCGAGGGCGCGAAAAACTGTTTTTT.

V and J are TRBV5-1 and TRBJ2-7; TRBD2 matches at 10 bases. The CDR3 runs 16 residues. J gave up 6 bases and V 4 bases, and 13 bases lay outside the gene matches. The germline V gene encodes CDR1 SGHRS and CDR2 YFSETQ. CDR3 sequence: CASSQRTSGALGEQYF. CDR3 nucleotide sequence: TGCGCCAGCAGCCAGCGCACTAGCGGGGCCCTAGGCGAGCAGTACTTC.

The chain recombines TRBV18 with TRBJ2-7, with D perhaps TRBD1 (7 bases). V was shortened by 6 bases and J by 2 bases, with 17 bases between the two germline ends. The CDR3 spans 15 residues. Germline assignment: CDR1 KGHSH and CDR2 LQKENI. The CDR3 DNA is TGTGCCAGCTCCAGTGGGCAGGGGGGTCCCTACGAGCAGTACTTC. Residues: CASSSGQGGPYEQYF.

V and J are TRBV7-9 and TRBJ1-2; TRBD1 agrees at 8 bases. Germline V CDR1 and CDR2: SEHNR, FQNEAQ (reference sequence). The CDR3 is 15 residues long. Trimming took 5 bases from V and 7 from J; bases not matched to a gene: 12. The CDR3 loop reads CASSITGQGGVGYTF. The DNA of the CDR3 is TGTGCCAGCAGCATTACTGGACAGGGAGGAGTTGGCTACACCTTC.

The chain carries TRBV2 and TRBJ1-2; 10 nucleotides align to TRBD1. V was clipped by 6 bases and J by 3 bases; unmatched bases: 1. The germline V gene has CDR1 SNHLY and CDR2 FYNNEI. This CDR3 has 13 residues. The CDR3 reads CASRGTGDYGYTF. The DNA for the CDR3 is TGTGCCAGCAGAGGGACAGGGGACTATGGCTACACCTTC.

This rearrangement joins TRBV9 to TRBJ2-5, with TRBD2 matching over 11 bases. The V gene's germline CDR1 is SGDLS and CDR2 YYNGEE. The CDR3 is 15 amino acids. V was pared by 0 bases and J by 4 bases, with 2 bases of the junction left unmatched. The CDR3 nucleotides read TGTGCCAGCAGCGTAGCTAGCGGGAGGCGAGAGACCCAGTACTTC. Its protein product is CASSVASGRRETQYF.

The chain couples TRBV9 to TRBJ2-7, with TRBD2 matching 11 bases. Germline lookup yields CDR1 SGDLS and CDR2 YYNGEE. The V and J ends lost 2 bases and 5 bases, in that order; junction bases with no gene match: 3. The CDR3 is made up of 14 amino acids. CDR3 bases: TGTGCCAGCAGCGTCTCGACTAGCGGGAACGAGCAGTACTTC. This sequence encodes CASSVSTSGNEQYF. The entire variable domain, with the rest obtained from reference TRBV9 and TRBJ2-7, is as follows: DSGVTQTPKHLITATGQRVTLRCSPRSGDLSVYWYQQSLDQGLQFLIQYYNGEERAKGNILERFSAQQFPDLHSELNLSSLELGDSALYFCASSVSTSGNEQYFGPGTRLTVT.

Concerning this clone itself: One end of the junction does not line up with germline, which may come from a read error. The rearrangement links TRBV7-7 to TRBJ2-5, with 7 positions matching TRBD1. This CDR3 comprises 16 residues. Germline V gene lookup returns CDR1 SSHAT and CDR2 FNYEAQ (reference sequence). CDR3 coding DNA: TGTGCTAGCAGCCTAGGTGGGACAGCCCCAGCGGAGACCCAGTACTTC. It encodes CASSLGGTAPAETQYF. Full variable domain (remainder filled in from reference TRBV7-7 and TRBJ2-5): GAGVSQSPRYKVTKRGQDVTLRCDPISSHATLYWYQQALGQGPEFLTYFNYEAQPDKSGLPSDRFSAERPEGSISTLTIQRTEQRDSAMYRCASSLGGTAPAETQYFGPGTRLLVL.

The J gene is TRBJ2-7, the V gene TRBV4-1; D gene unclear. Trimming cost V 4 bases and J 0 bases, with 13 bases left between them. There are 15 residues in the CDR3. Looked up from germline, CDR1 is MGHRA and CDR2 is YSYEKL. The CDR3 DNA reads TGCGCCAGCAGCCCCCTCACCACAAGCTCCTACGAGCAGTACTTC. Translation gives CASSPLTTSSYEQYF.

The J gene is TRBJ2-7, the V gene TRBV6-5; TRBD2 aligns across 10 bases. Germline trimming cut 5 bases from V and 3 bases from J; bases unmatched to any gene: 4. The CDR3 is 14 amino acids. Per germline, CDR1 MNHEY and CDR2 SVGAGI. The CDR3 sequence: CASSGGTSVYEQYF. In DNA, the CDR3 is TGTGCCAGCAGTGGAGGGACTAGCGTCTACGAGCAGTACTTC.

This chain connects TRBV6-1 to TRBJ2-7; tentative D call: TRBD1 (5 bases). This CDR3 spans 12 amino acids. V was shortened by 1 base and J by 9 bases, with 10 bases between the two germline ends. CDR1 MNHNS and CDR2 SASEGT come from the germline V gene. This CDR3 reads CASSEGPGRQYF. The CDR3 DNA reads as TGTGCCAGCAGTGAAGGTCCAGGGCGGCAGTACTTC.

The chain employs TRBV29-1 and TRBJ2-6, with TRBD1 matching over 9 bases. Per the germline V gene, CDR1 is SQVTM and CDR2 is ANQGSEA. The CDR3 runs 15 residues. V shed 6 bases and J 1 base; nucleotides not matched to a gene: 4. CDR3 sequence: CSVDRGLSGANVLTF. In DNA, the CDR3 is TGCAGCGTGGACAGGGGTCTGTCTGGGGCCAACGTCCTGACTTTC.

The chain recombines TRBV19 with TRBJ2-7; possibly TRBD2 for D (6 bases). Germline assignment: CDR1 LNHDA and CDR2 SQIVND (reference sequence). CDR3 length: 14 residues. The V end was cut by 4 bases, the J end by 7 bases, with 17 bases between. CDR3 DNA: TGTGCCAGTAGTAGGTCCGGGAGAGGTTGGGAGCAGTACTTC. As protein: CASSRSGRGWEQYF. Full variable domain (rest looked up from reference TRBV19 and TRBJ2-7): DGGITQSPKYLFRKEGQNVTLSCEQNLNHDAMYWYRQDPGQGLRLIYYSQIVNDFQKGDIAEGYSVSREKKESFPLTVTSAQKNPTAFYLCASSRSGRGWEQYFGPGTRLTVT.

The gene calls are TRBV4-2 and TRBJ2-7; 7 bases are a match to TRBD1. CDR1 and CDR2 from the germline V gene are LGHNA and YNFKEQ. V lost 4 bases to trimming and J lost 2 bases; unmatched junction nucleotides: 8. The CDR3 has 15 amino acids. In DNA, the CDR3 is TGTGCCAGCAGCCCTTCCTGGACAGGCGCCTACGAGCAGTACTTC. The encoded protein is CASSPSWTGAYEQYF.

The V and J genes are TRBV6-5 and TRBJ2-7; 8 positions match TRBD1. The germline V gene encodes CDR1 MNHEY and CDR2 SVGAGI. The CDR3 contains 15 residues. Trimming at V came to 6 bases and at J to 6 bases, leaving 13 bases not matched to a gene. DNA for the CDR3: TGTGCCAGCAGGGGCCCCGGACAGGGATTTTCCGAGCAGTACTTC. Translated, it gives CASRGPGQGFSEQYF.